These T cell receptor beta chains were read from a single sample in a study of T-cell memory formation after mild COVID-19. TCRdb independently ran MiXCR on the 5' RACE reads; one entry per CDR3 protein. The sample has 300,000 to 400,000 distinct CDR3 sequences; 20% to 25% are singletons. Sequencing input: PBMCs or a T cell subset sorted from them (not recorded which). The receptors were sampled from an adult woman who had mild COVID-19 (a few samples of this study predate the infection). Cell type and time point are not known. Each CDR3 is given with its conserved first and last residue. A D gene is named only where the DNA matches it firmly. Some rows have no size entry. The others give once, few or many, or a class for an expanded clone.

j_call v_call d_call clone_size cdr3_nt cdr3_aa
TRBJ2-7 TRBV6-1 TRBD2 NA TGTGCCAGCGGCTTAGCGGGGGGATACGAGCAGTACTTC CASGLAGGYEQYF
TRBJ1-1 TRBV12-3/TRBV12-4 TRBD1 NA TGTGCCAGCAGTCCTAGGGACAGGCCCCGTGAAGCTTTCTTT CASSPRDRPREAFF
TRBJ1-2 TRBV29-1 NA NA TGCAGCGTTGAAGGAGATATTAGCCGGGGCTCCACCTTC CSVEGDISRGSTF
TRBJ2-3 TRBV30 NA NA TGTGCCTGGACCTTACTTGGCACAGATACGCAGTATTTT CAWTLLGTDTQYF
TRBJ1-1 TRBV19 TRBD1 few TGTGCCAGTAGTATCTCCGGGACAGGGGAGATGAACACTGAAGCTTTCTTT CASSISGTGEMNTEAFF
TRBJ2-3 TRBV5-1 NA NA TGCGCCAGCAGCATTGCCCGTTTCACAGATACGCAGTATTTT CASSIARFTDTQYF
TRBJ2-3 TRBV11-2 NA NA TGTGCCAGCAGCTTCAACGAAAATACGCAGTATTTT CASSFNENTQYF
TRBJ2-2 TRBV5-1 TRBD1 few TGCGCCAGCAAATGGGACAGTACGACCGGGGAGCTGTTTTTT CASKWDSTTGELFF
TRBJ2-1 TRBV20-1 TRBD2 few TGCAGTGCCCCGGGAGAAGCTAGCGGGGGGGCAAATGAGCAGTTCTTC CSAPGEASGGANEQFF
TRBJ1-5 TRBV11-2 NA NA TGTGCCAGCAGCCTAGACCCATATAGCAATCAGCCCCAGCATTTT CASSLDPYSNQPQHF
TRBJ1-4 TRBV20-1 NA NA TGCAGTGCTAGAGAAGGAGGGATTAGTGAAAAACTGTTTTTT CSAREGGISEKLFF
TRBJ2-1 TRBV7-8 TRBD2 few TGTGCCAGCAGCTTAAGGCGGGGGGGCTCCTACAATGAGCAGTTCTTC CASSLRRGGSYNEQFF
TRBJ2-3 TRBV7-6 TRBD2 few TGTGCCAGCAGCTCCTGGACTAGCGGGGGCACAGATACGCAGTATTTT CASSSWTSGGTDTQYF
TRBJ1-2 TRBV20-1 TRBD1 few TGCAGTGCTAGAGCCCCAAGACAGGGGTTTATGGCTAACTATGGCTACACCTTC CSARAPRQGFMANYGYTF
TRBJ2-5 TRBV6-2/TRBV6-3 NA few TGTGCCAGCAGTTACTCACTGTACCAAGAGACCCAGTACTTC CASSYSLYQETQYF
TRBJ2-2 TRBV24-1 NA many TGTGCCACCAGTGATGCCAGGGCAGAGGAGCTGTTTTTT CATSDARAEELFF
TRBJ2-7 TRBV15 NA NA TGTGCCACCAGCAGAGATCTCGGGGTCACCTACGAGCAGTACTTC CATSRDLGVTYEQYF
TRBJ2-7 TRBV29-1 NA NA TGCAGCGTTGTAGAGGGAGTAAGGAACGAGCAGTACTTC CSVVEGVRNEQYF
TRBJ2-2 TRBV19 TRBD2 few TGTGCCAGTAACCCCGGGAGGGCCAGCACCGGGGAGCTGTTTTTT CASNPGRASTGELFF
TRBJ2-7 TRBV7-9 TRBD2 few TGTGCCAGCAGCTTGAGCTCGGGGGGGGGCGAGCAGTACTTC CASSLSSGGGEQYF
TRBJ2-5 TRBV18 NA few TGTGCCAGCTCAGCAGGGCTCAGGGAGACCCAGTACTTC CASSAGLRETQYF
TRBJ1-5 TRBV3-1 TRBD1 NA TGTGCCAGCAGCCAAGGCCAGGGGGCAGATCAGCCCCAGCATTTT CASSQGQGADQPQHF
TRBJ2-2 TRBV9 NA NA TGTGCCAGCAGCGTCGAAGGGGCGCCAACCGGGGAGCTGTTTTTT CASSVEGAPTGELFF
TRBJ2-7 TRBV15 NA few TGTGCCACCAGCAGACAGACCTACGAGCAGTACTTC CATSRQTYEQYF
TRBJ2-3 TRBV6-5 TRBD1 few TGTGCCAGCACCGGTTGGAGACAGGGGCGGGAAGATACGCAGTATTTT CASTGWRQGREDTQYF
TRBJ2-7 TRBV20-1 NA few TGCAGTGCATACTACGGGGCTCTCCTCGAGCAGTACTTC CSAYYGALLEQYF
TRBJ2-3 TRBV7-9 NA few TGTGCCAGCAGCCTAAACCACGGGACGGGTGGAGATACGCAGTATTTT CASSLNHGTGGDTQYF
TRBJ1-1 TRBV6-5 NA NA TGTGCCAGCAGTTACTCGGACAAATTGAACACTGAAGCTTTCTTT CASSYSDKLNTEAFF
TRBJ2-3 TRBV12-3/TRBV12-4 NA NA TGTGCCAGCAGTTTACACCCAGATACGCAGTATTTT CASSLHPDTQYF
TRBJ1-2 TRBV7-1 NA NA TGTGCCAGCAGCTCAATCAGCTATGGCTACACCTTC CASSSISYGYTF
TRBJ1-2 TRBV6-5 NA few TGTGCCAGCACCGACCCCGCGAGGGGTTATGGCTACACCTTC CASTDPARGYGYTF
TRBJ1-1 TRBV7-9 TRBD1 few TGTGCCAGCAGCTTAAGGGACAGGGGCACTGAAGCTTTCTTT CASSLRDRGTEAFF
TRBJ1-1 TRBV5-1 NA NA TGCGCCAGCAGCTTGGTGGCAGGGGCGCTTGAAGCTTTCTTT CASSLVAGALEAFF
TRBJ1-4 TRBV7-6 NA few TGTGCCAGCAGCCCCGTTCAGGGGATTGGAGAAAAACTGTTTTTT CASSPVQGIGEKLFF
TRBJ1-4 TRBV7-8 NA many TGTGCCAGCAGCTTAGGAGCCGGGACAACGGATGAAAAACTGTTTTTT CASSLGAGTTDEKLFF
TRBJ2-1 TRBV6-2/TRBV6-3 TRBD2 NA TGTGCCAGCAGGTTGGAGACTAGCGGGGGCGGGATCTACAATGAGCAGTTCTTC CASRLETSGGGIYNEQFF
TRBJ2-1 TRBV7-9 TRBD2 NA TGTGCCAGCAGCTCCTCTAGCGGGGGCCTCACTTACAATGAGCAGTTCTTC CASSSSSGGLTYNEQFF
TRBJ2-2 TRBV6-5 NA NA TGTGCCAGCAGTTACCGGAGACAGACCAACACCGGGGAGCTGTTTTTT CASSYRRQTNTGELFF
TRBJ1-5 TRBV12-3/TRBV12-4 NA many TGCGCCAGCAGCCTGAGGAGCAATCAGCCCCAGCATTTT CASSLRSNQPQHF
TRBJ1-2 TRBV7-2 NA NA TGTGCCAGCAGCTTAGGGGCTTTAGGAGAGGGCGGTGACTATGGCTACACCTTC CASSLGALGEGGDYGYTF
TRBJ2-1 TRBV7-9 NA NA TGTGCCAGCAGCTTAGCTAGGTATACGCGGTACAATGAGCAGTTCTTC CASSLARYTRYNEQFF
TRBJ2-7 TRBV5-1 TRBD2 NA TGCGCCAGCAGCCTCGGGAGGACACAGTCCTACGAGCAGTACTTC CASSLGRTQSYEQYF
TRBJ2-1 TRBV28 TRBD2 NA TGTGCCAGCAGCTCATGGGCTAGCGGATCCTACAATGAGCAGTTCTTC CASSSWASGSYNEQFF
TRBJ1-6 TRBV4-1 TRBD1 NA TGCGCCAGCAGCCCAACGACAGGGGTTGATTCACCCCTCCACTTT CASSPTTGVDSPLHF
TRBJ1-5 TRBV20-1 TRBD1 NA TGCAGTGCCAAGCGGGTGACAGGGGGTCAGCCCCAGCATTTT CSAKRVTGGQPQHF
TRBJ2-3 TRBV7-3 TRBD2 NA TGTGCCAGCAGCCCCGTACCGGGACTAGCGGGGCAAGATACGCAGTATTTT CASSPVPGLAGQDTQYF
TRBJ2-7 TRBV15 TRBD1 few TGTGCCACCAGCAGACAGGGGGCTCGGGAGCAGTACTTC CATSRQGAREQYF
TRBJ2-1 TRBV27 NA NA TGTGCCAGCAGTTTAGTTCGAGGAGACAATGAGCAGTTCTTC CASSLVRGDNEQFF
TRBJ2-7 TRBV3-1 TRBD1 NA TGTGCCAGCAGCCAAGAAGACAGGGGCAGGGACGAGCAGTACTTC CASSQEDRGRDEQYF
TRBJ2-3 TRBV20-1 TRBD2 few TGCAGTGCTAGGGAAACTACTAGCGGTATTCCTGATACGCAGTATTTT CSARETTSGIPDTQYF
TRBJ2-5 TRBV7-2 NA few TGTGCCAGCAGGTCTACAGGGTGGGAGACCCAGTACTTC CASRSTGWETQYF